One and the same sample provided the 4 T cell receptor beta chains below, sequenced in a study of radiotherapy plus CTLA-4 blockade in lung cancer. TCRdb's copy holds only in-frame clones and misses some; the assay was immunoSEQ multiplex PCR. The data hold about 84,000 clones, with about two thirds observed a single time. The source was peripheral blood, collected from a patient treated with radiotherapy plus ipilimumab. All receptors come from a human donor with non-small cell lung cancer that progressed on radiotherapy plus ipilimumab.

This clone was seen a handful of times. The chain employs TRBV5-6 and TRBJ2-3, with 8 nucleotides matching TRBD2. This CDR3 comprises 15 residues. J lost 4 bases, V lost 0 bases, and 4 bases had no gene match. The germline V gene has CDR1 SGHDT and CDR2 YYEEEE. The CDR3 loop is CASSLELAGPDTQYF. As DNA, the CDR3 is TGTGCCAGCAGCTTGGAGCTAGCGGGCCCAGATACGCAGTATTTT.

This clone was counted once. The chain is built from TRBV5-5 and TRBJ2-7; 9 bases fit TRBD1. Germline CDR1 SGHKS, CDR2 YYEKEE (reference sequence). The V and J ends lost 4 bases and 4 bases, in that order; junction bases with no gene match: 6. CDR3 size: 14 residues. As DNA, the CDR3 is TGTGCCAGCAGCCTGGGACAGGGTTATTACGAGCAGTACTTC. It specifies CASSLGQGYYEQYF.

The rearrangement links TRBV5-1 to TRBJ1-1; D is perhaps TRBD1 (6 bases). The CDR3 spans 13 residues. The germline V gene has CDR1 SGHRS and CDR2 YFSETQ. V shed 2 bases and J shed 5 bases, with 10 bases lying between them. The CDR3 DNA is TGCGCCAGCAGCTTTACAGGGCCAACTGAAGCTTTCTTT. This sequence encodes CASSFTGPTEAFF.

This sequence joins TRBV7-8 and TRBJ1-4, with 9 positions matching TRBD1. V lost 5 bases and J lost 5; bases outside the gene matches: 9. CDR1 and CDR2 from the germline V gene are SGHVS and FQNEAQ. CDR3 length: 16 residues. CDR3 DNA sequence: TGTGCCAGCAGCATACCGCCGGGACAGGGAAATGAAAAACTGTTTTTT. Its protein is CASSIPPGQGNEKLFF.